A single sample gave rise to the 17 T cell receptor beta chains below, sequenced in a study of T cells in Graves' hyperthyroidism and ophthalmopathy. RNA transcripts were the template for amplifying TCR beta CDR3 regions. First-round RT-PCR with HTBI primers amplified the TCR CDR3 region. TCRdb called the multiplex PCR reads again in MiXCR, with one record for every CDR3 protein. The table includes 620,000 or so distinct CDR3 sequences, about 14% detected once. The sequencing sample was made of blood. The receptors come from a woman aged 45-60 years with Graves' ophthalmopathy.

This clonotype was counted a single time. The V call is TRBV28, the J call TRBJ2-1; 10 bases agree with TRBD2. The V gene's germline CDR1 is MDHEN and CDR2 SYDVKM. CDR3 length: 18 amino acids. V shed 5 bases and J 0 bases; nucleotides not matched to a gene: 10. DNA for the CDR3: TGTGCCAGCAGTCACGCCCTTAGCGGGGGGAGCTCCTACAATGAGCAGTTCTTC. It codes for CASSHALSGGSSYNEQFF.

This clonotype was seen repeatedly, ten times or more. V is TRBV7-6 and J is TRBJ2-2; 7 nucleotides match TRBD2. V gave up 5 bases and J gave up 2 bases; unmatched junction bases: 2. Germline lookup yields CDR1 SGHVS and CDR2 FNYEAQ. This CDR3 is built from 14 residues. CDR3 protein: CASSRDYNTGELFF. The CDR3 region has the DNA TGTGCCAGCAGCCGGGACTACAACACCGGGGAGCTGTTTTTT.

This clonotype was counted ten times or more. The V and J genes are TRBV7-8 and TRBJ2-7, with a tentative D call TRBD1 (5 bases). The CDR3 runs to 14 residues. CDR1 and CDR2 from the germline V gene are SGHVS and FQNEAQ. The V end was cut by 1 base, the J end by 6 bases, with 13 bases between. The CDR3, as DNA: TGTGCCAGCAGCTTAGGTACAGGTACGAGCGAGCAGTACTTC. Its translation is CASSLGTGTSEQYF.

With respect to this clonotype: A read error may be the cause here, since a much bigger clone is one base away. The chain recombines TRBV9 with TRBJ2-5; TRBD1 is a possible D gene (7 bases). The germline V gene encodes CDR1 SGDLS and CDR2 YYNGEE. The CDR3 sequence is 18 residues long. CDR3 loop: CTSSRTGYQYTGEETQYF. The CDR3 DNA follows: TGTACCAGCAGCAGGACAGGATACCAATATACGGGGGAAGAGACCCAGTACTTC.

This clonotype was detected only a few times. The chain is built from TRBV29-1 and TRBJ1-5, with D maybe TRBD1 (6 bases). This CDR3 region has 15 residues. Trimming removed 7 bases from V and 6 bases from J, with 22 bases in between. Germline assignment: CDR1 SQVTM and CDR2 ANQGSEA. The CDR3 loop is CSAAATGGTGQPQHF. CDR3 coding DNA: TGCAGCGCCGCCGCGACAGGCGGTACGGGTCAGCCCCAGCATTTT.

This clonotype was observed many times. V is TRBV6-1 and J is TRBJ2-1, with 8 bases matching TRBD1. Germline trimming cut 5 bases from V and 3 bases from J; bases unmatched to any gene: 12. Germline CDR1 is MNHNS and CDR2 is SASEGT. This CDR3 comprises 17 residues. The CDR3 nucleotides are TGTGCCAGCAGTTCTGCCTCCGGTGGGACAGGCTACAATGAGCAGTTCTTC. It translates to CASSSASGGTGYNEQFF.

This clonotype was detected only a few times. The chain combines TRBV6-1 with TRBJ2-7; D is ambiguous. Germline V gene lookup returns CDR1 MNHNS and CDR2 SASEGT. This CDR3 comprises 12 residues. Trimming removed 2 bases from V and 4 bases from J, with 6 bases in between. The CDR3 here is CASSEPPYEQYF. CDR3 in DNA: TGTGCCAGCAGTGAACCCCCATACGAGCAGTACTTC.

This clonotype showed up just a few times. The genes are TRBV7-2 and TRBJ2-2; D is unresolved. V was clipped by 7 bases and J by 1 base, with 7 bases between them. Germline values: CDR1 SGHTA, CDR2 FQGNSA. The CDR3 is 13 residues long. CDR3 region: CASNMMNTGELFF. The CDR3 nucleotides are TGTGCCAGCAATATGATGAACACCGGGGAGCTGTTTTTT.

This clonotype was counted at least ten times. A read error may produce the germline difference seen at one junction end. The V and J genes are TRBV7-9 and TRBJ2-7, with a possible D match to TRBD1 (6 bases). The CDR3 is 14 residues long. Germline CDR1 and CDR2: SEHNR and FQNEAQ (reference sequence). CDR3 sequence: CASSLVGGAYVQYF. CDR3 sequence (DNA): TGTGCCAGCAGCTTAGTTGGGGGCGCCTACGTGCAGTACTTC.

This clonotype showed up just a few times. CDR3 DNA sequence: TGTGCCGCCCGTTTGAGTAAGCAGAATGAAAAACTGTTTTTT. Amino acids: CAARLSKQNEKLFF. The gene calls are TRBV10-3 and TRBJ1-4; D is undetermined. V dropped 11 bases and J dropped 5 bases, with 18 bases sitting between them. The CDR3 runs 14 residues. Germline V lookup: CDR1 ENHRY, CDR2 SYGVKD.

This clonotype has at least ten counts. This chain uses TRBV10-3 with TRBJ1-2; maybe TRBD1 (6 bases). The CDR3 totals 16 residues. Between the trimmed V and J ends, which lost 0 bases and 3 bases, there was a span of 14 bases. The V gene's germline CDR1 is ENHRY and CDR2 SYGVKD. In nucleotides, the CDR3 is TGTGCCATCAGTGAGTCGGTCGGAGGGGGGCACTATGGCTACACCTTC. The encoded protein is CAISESVGGGHYGYTF.

This clonotype was detected ten times or more. The V gene is TRBV7-3, the J gene TRBJ2-1; TRBD2 matches 10 bases. This CDR3 has 16 amino acids. V was pared by 2 bases and J by 8 bases, with 9 bases of the junction left unmatched. Germline V CDR1 and CDR2: SGHTA, FQGTGA. This chain's CDR3 is CASSLASGRARYEQFF. CDR3 bases: TGTGCCAGCAGCTTAGCCAGCGGGAGGGCTAGGTATGAGCAGTTCTTC.

This chain joins TRBV20-1 and TRBJ2-3, with 14 bases lining up with TRBD2. The V and J ends lost 4 bases and 0 bases, in that order; junction bases with no gene match: 9. CDR1 is DFQATT and CDR2 is SNEGSKA in the germline V gene (reference sequence). The CDR3 consists of 18 residues. The CDR3 sequence is CSANSGTSGSSSTDTQYF. CDR3 coding DNA: TGCAGTGCTAACAGCGGGACTAGCGGGAGCTCCAGCACAGATACGCAGTATTTT.

The table lists this clonotype with many counts. The V gene is TRBV28, the J gene TRBJ2-3; TRBD2 matches 7 bases. The V segment lost 3 bases and the J segment 3 bases; nucleotides outside the gene matches: 9. Germline loops: CDR1 MDHEN, CDR2 SYDVKM. This CDR3 is 16 amino acids long. The CDR3 spells CASSFPVWGGTDTQYF. The CDR3 bases are TGTGCCAGCAGTTTCCCAGTATGGGGGGGGACAGATACGCAGTATTTT.

In its sample, this clonotype was seen many times. The chain employs TRBV28 and TRBJ1-5, with 8 bases identical to TRBD1. V was clipped by 1 base and J by 5 bases; unmatched bases: 7. CDR1 is MDHEN, CDR2 SYDVKM, per germline. The CDR3 totals 16 residues. CDR3: CASSLFPGGADQPQHF. The CDR3 nucleotides are TGTGCCAGCAGTTTATTTCCAGGGGGCGCTGATCAGCCCCAGCATTTT.

The rearrangement joins TRBV20-1 to TRBJ2-1, with D perhaps matching TRBD2 (6 bases). Germline CDR1 is DFQATT and CDR2 is SNEGSKA (reference sequence). V lost 4 bases and J lost 0, with 10 bases in between. The length of the CDR3 is 14 residues. CDR3 sequence: CSATRDFSYNEQFF. CDR3 nucleotide sequence: TGCAGTGCTACCCGGGACTTCTCCTACAATGAGCAGTTCTTC.

In its sample, this clonotype was seen many times. J is TRBJ2-1 and V is TRBV20-1; possibly TRBD1 or TRBD2 for D (6 bases each). The germline gives CDR1 DFQATT, CDR2 SNEGSKA (reference sequence). The CDR3 is made up of 14 amino acids. The CDR3: CRSYSGLRGGEQFF. CDR3 nucleotides: TGCAGGAGCTATTCGGGACTCCGAGGGGGTGAGCAGTTCTTC.